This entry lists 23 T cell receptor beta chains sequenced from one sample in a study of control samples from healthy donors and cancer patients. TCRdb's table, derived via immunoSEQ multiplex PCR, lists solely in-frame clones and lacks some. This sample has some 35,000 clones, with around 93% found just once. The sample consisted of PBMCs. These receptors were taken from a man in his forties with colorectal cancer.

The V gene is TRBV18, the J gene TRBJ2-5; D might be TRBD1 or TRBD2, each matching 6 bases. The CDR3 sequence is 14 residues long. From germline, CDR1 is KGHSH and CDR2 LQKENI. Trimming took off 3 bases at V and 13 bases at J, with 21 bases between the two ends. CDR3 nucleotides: TGTGCCAGCTCACCCCCTGGGGACACGGCGACTAGGTACTTC. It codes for CASSPPGDTATRYF.

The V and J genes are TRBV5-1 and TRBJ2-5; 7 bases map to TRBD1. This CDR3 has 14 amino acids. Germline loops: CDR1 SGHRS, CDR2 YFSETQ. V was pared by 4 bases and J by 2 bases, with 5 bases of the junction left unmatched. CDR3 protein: CASSQTGQQETQYF. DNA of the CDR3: TGCGCCAGCAGCCAGACAGGGCAACAAGAGACCCAGTACTTC.

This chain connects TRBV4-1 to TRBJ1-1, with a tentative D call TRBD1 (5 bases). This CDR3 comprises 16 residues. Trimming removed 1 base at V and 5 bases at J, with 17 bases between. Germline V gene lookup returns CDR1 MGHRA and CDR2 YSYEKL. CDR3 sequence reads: CASSQAGIAGKTEAFF. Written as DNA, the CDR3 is TGCGCCAGCAGCCAAGCCGGCATCGCAGGGAAAACTGAAGCTTTCTTT.

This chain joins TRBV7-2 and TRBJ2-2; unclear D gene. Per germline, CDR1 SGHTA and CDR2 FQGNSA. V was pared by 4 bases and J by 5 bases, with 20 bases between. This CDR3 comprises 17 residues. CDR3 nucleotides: TGTGCCAGCAGCTCCGTACCCCAAAGGGTTGAGACCGGGGAGCTGTTTTTT. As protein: CASSSVPQRVETGELFF.

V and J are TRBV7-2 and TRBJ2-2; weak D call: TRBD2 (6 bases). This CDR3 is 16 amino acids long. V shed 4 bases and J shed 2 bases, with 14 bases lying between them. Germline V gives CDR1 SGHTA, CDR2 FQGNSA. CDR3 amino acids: CASSWTLAKNTGELFF. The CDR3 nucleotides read TGTGCCAGCAGCTGGACACTAGCTAAAAACACCGGGGAGCTGTTTTTT. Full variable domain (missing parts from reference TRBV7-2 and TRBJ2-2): GAGVSQSPSNKVTEKGKDVELRCDPISGHTALYWYRQSLGQGLEFLIYFQGNSAPDKSGLPSDRFSAERTGGSVSTLTIQRTQQEDSAVYLCASSWTLAKNTGELFFGEGSRLTVL.

The CDR3 spells CASSESGNNEQFF. CDR3 in DNA: TGCGCCAGCAGTGAGTCCGGCAACAATGAGCAGTTCTTC. The rearrangement joins TRBV10-2 to TRBJ2-1; D is undetermined. The germline V gene encodes CDR1 WSHSY and CDR2 SAAADI. Trimming removed 0 bases from V and 5 bases from J, with 5 bases in between. The CDR3 length is 13 residues.

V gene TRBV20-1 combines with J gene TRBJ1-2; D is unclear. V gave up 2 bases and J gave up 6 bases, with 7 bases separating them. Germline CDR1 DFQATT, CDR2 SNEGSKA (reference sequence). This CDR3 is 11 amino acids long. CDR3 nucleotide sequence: TGCAGTGCTAGAAGCGGAAATGGCTACACCTTC. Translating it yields CSARSGNGYTF.

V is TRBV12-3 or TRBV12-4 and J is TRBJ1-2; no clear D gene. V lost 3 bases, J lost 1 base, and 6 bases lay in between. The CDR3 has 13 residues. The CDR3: CASSLGVNYGYTF. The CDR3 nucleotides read TGTGCCAGCAGTTTGGGAGTTAACTATGGCTACACCTTC.

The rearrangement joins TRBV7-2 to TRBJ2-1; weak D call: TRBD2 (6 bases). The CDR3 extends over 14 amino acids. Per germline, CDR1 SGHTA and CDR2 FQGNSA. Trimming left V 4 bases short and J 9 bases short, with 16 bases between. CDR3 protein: CASSSLQGSGEQFF. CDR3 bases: TGTGCCAGCAGCTCATTGCAGGGTAGCGGTGAGCAGTTCTTC. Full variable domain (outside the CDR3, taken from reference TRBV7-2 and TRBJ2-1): GAGVSQSPSNKVTEKGKDVELRCDPISGHTALYWYRQSLGQGLEFLIYFQGNSAPDKSGLPSDRFSAERTGGSVSTLTIQRTQQEDSAVYLCASSSLQGSGEQFFGPGTRLTVL.

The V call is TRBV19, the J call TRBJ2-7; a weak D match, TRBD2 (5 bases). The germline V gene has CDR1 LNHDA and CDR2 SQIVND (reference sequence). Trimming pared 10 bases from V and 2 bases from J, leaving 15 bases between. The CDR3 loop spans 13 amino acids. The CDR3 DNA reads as TGTGCCACACGAGGGTCCTTGACCTACGAGCAGTACTTC. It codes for CATRGSLTYEQYF.

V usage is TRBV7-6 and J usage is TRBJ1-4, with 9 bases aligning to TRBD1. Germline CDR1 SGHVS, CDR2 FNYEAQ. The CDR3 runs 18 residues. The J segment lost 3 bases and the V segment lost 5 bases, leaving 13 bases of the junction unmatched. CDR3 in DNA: TGTGCCAGCAGCGGCCGGGACAGGGCAATTCAGTCTAATGAAAAACTGTTTTTT. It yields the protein CASSGRDRAIQSNEKLFF.

The CDR3 here is CAWSEIRGPDTQYF. The CDR3 DNA reads as TGTGCCTGGAGTGAGATTCGGGGGCCAGATACGCAGTATTTT. The chain couples TRBV30 to TRBJ2-3; perhaps D is TRBD1 or TRBD2 (6 bases each). The CDR3 is 14 amino acids. The V end was cut by 1 base, the J end by 4 bases, with 12 bases between. The germline CDR1 and CDR2 sequences are GTSNPN and SVGIG (reference sequence).

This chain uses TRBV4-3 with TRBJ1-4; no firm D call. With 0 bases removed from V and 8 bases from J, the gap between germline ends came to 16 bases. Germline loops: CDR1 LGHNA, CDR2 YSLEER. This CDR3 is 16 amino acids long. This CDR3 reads CASSQELNRDREKLFF. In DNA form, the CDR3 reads TGCGCCAGCAGCCAAGAATTGAACCGGGATCGCGAAAAACTGTTTTTT.

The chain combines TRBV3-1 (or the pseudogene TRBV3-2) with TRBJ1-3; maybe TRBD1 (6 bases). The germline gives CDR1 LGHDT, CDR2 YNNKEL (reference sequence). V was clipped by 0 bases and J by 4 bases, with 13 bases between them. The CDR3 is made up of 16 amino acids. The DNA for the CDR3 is TGTGCCAGCAGCCAAGAGATAGGGACAAAAGGAAACACCATATATTTT. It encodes CASSQEIGTKGNTIYF.

CDR3 residues: CASTDSVQGSGELFF. CDR3 nucleotides: TGCGCCAGCACCGACTCCGTACAGGGTTCCGGGGAGCTGTTTTTT. The chain recombines TRBV5-1 with TRBJ2-2; perhaps TRBD1 as D (6 bases). This CDR3 spans 15 amino acids. V dropped 6 bases and J dropped 6 bases, with 18 bases sitting between them. The germline V gene has CDR1 SGHRS and CDR2 YFSETQ.

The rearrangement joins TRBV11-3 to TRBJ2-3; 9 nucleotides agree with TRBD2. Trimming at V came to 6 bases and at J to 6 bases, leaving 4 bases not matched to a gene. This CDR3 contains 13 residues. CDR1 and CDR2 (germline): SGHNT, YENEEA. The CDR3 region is CASRGLATDTQYF. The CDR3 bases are TGTGCCAGCAGGGGACTAGCAACGGATACGCAGTATTTT.

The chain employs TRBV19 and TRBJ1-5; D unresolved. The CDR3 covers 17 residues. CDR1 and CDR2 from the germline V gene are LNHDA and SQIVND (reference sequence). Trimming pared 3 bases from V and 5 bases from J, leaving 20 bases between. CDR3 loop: CASSIPVRQINYQPQHF. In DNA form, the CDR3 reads TGTGCCAGTAGTATCCCGGTCAGACAAATAAATTATCAGCCCCAGCATTTT.

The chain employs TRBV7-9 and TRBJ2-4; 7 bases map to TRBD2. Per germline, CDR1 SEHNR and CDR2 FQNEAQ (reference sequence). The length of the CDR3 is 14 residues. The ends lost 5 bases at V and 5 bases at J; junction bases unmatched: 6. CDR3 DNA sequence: TGTGCCAGCAGCCCCCGCCGGGAGGAAAACATTCAGTACTTC. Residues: CASSPRREENIQYF.

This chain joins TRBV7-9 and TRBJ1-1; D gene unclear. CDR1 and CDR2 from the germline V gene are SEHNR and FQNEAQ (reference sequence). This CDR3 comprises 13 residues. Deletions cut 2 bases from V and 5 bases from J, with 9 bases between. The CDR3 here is CASSLMAETEAFF. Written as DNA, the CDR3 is TGTGCCAGCAGCTTAATGGCGGAGACTGAAGCTTTCTTT.

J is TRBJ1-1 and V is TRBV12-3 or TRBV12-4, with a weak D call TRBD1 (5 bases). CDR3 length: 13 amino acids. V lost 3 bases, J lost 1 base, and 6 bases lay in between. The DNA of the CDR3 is TGTGCCAGCAGTTTTCAGGGGAACACTGAAGCTTTCTTT. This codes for CASSFQGNTEAFF.

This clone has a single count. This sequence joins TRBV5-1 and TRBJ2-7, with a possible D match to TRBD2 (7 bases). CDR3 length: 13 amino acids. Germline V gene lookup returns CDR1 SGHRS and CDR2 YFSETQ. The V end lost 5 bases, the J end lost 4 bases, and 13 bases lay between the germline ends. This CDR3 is CASRTGGGYEQYF. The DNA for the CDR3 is TGCGCCAGCAGAACGGGGGGCGGGTACGAGCAGTACTTC.

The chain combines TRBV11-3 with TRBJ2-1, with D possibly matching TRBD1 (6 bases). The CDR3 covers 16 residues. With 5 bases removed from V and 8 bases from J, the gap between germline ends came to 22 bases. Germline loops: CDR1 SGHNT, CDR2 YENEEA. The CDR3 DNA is TGTGCCAGCAGCCCGTTGGGGACACCACCTAGGGATGAGCAGTTCTTC. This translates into CASSPLGTPPRDEQFF.

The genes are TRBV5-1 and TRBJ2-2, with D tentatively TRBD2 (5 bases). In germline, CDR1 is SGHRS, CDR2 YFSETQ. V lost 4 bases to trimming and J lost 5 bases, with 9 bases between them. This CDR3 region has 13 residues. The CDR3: CASSPGVTGELFF. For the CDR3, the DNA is TGCGCCAGCAGCCCCGGGGTAACCGGGGAGCTGTTTTTT. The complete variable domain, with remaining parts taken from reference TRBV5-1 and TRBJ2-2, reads KAGVTQTPRYLIKTRGQQVTLSCSPISGHRSVSWYQQTPGQGLQFLFEYFSETQRNKGNFPGRFSGRQFSNSRSEMNVSTLELGDSALYLCASSPGVTGELFFGEGSRLTVL.